Presented here are 17 T cell receptor beta chains from one specimen sequenced in a study of type 1 regulatory T cells. Their cognate antigens are unknown. TCRdb reprocessed the reads with MiXCR, giving one entry per CDR3 protein. The sample holds tens of thousands of distinct CDR3 sequences, 49% seen once. The sequenced sample was cultured non-Tr1 T cells, either the whole culture or a sorted T cell fraction (not recorded which). Receptor source: a human donor in good health.

Points on this clonotype: Given a much more abundant clone one base away, this may be a read error. The chain links TRBV4-3 to TRBJ2-5; D is uncertain. CDR3 length: 14 residues. The germline V and J ends were trimmed by 0 bases and 2 bases, with 7 bases remaining between them. Germline values: CDR1 LGHNA, CDR2 YSLEER. In nucleotides, the CDR3 is TGCGCCAGCAGCCAAGAAATCTTGCAAGAGACCCAGTACTTC. This gives the protein CASSQEILQETQYF.

The chain joins TRBV12-3 or TRBV12-4 to TRBJ2-6, with D unresolved. The CDR3 sequence is 15 residues long. Trimming pared 7 bases from V and 3 bases from J, leaving 13 bases between. CDR3 amino acids: CASTPLHFGANVLTF. CDR3 DNA sequence: TGTGCCAGCACGCCTCTTCACTTTGGGGCCAACGTCCTGACTTTC.

This clonotype was counted between two and nine times. The V call is TRBV10-2, the J call TRBJ2-5; 8 bases match TRBD1. V was clipped by 5 bases and J by 5 bases; unmatched bases: 19. The CDR3 extends over 18 amino acids. Germline CDR1 WSHSY, CDR2 SAAADI. The CDR3, as DNA: TGCGCCAGCAGTCGAGAGGGCGGCAGGGGGCGCAGGAAGGAGACCCAGTACTTC. The encoded protein is CASSREGGRGRRKETQYF.

This clonotype was found a few times. J is TRBJ2-3 and V is TRBV5-1; TRBD2 agrees at 13 bases. The CDR3 consists of 15 residues. CDR1 is SGHRS and CDR2 is YFSETQ in the germline V gene. Losses at the gene ends were 4 bases for V and 6 bases for J; bases not matched to a gene: 5. This CDR3 reads CASSRWTSGSDTQYF. CDR3 DNA sequence: TGCGCCAGCAGCCGTTGGACTAGCGGGAGCGATACGCAGTATTTT.

This clonotype was seen a few times. The chain recombines TRBV12-3 or TRBV12-4 with TRBJ2-1, with 8 bases lining up with TRBD2. The trim removed 5 bases at V and 8 bases at J, leaving 14 bases unmatched. CDR3 length: 16 residues. CDR3 protein: CASSPGGLAGMDEQFF. The CDR3 nucleotides are TGTGCCAGCAGTCCGGGAGGTTTAGCGGGGATGGATGAGCAGTTCTTC.

V usage is TRBV7-9 and J usage is TRBJ2-3; D remains unclear. This CDR3 is built from 13 residues. Trimming took off 5 bases at V and 2 bases at J, with 8 bases between the two ends. CDR1 and CDR2 from the germline V gene are SEHNR and FQNEAQ (reference sequence). Here the CDR3 DNA reads TGTGCCAGCAGCGAGCCCTTCACAGATACGCAGTATTTT. Protein product: CASSEPFTDTQYF.

This sequence joins TRBV28 and TRBJ1-2; D possibly corresponds to TRBD1 (5 bases). Per the germline V gene, CDR1 is MDHEN and CDR2 is SYDVKM. The CDR3 spans 12 residues. With 5 bases removed from V and 4 bases from J, the gap between germline ends came to 8 bases. The CDR3 region has the DNA TGTGCCAGCAGTATCAGGGTCTATGGCTACACCTTC. This translates into CASSIRVYGYTF.

This clonotype was recorded many times. The V and J genes are TRBV11-2 and TRBJ2-5; TRBD1 matches at 8 bases. Germline trimming cut 7 bases from V and 3 bases from J; bases unmatched to any gene: 1. Germline V gives CDR1 SGHAT, CDR2 FQNNGV. This CDR3 is 12 amino acids long. DNA of the CDR3: TGTGCCAGCAAACAGGGGGAAGAGACCCAGTACTTC. Translated: CASKQGEETQYF.

The chain carries TRBV5-1 and TRBJ2-2; D remains ambiguous. CDR1 and CDR2 (germline): SGHRS, YFSETQ. Trimming cost V 3 bases and J 3 bases, with 9 bases left between them. This CDR3 is 14 amino acids long. The CDR3 sequence is CASSSTPDTGELFF. As DNA, the CDR3 is TGCGCCAGCAGCTCGACCCCCGACACCGGGGAGCTGTTTTTT.

This clonotype came up many times. The chain has TRBV20-1 and TRBJ2-1; 11 bases map to TRBD2. With 5 bases clipped from V and 3 bases from J, the junction kept 9 bases outside the gene matches. This CDR3 comprises 16 residues. Germline V CDR1 and CDR2: DFQATT, SNEGSKA (reference sequence). The chain's CDR3 is CSAPKTTSGGYNEQFF. The CDR3 DNA reads TGCAGTGCTCCTAAAACCACTAGCGGGGGCTACAATGAGCAGTTCTTC.

V gene TRBV12-3 or TRBV12-4 combines with J gene TRBJ1-4, with 7 bases aligning to TRBD1. V lost 5 bases to trimming and J lost 5 bases; unmatched junction nucleotides: 5. The CDR3 is 14 residues long. CDR3 in amino acids: CASSLQGGNEKLFF. The DNA of the CDR3 is TGTGCCAGCAGTCTTCAGGGGGGGAATGAAAAACTGTTTTTT.

This chain connects TRBV5-1 to TRBJ1-6; 10 bases agree with TRBD1. Trimming removed 0 bases from V and 6 bases from J; junction bases left unmatched: 6. The CDR3 sequence is 17 residues long. In germline, CDR1 is SGHRS, CDR2 YFSETQ. CDR3 sequence: CASSLGTGGMVNSPLHF. CDR3 DNA sequence: TGCGCCAGCAGCTTGGGGACAGGGGGAATGGTTAATTCACCCCTCCACTTT.

The chain recombines TRBV28 with TRBJ2-6; TRBD2 is a possible D gene (5 bases). The V gene lost 8 bases and the J gene lost 2 bases, with 16 bases spanning the gap. Looked up from germline, CDR1 is MDHEN and CDR2 is SYDVKM. This CDR3 has 16 amino acids. Written as DNA, the CDR3 is TGTGCCAGCGGGAGTTTGTCGGGCACTGGGGCCAACGTCCTGACTTTC. Amino acid sequence: CASGSLSGTGANVLTF. Supplemented by reference TRBV28 and TRBJ2-6, the full variable domain reads DVKVTQSSRYLVKRTGEKVFLECVQDMDHENMFWYRQDPGLGLRLIYFSYDVKMKEKGDIPEGYSVSREKKERFSLILESASTNQTSMYLCASGSLSGTGANVLTFGAGSRLTVL.

The rearrangement uses TRBV18 and TRBJ1-1, with 10 nucleotides matching TRBD1. Per the germline V gene, CDR1 is KGHSH and CDR2 is LQKENI. This CDR3 has 20 amino acids. V lost 4 bases, J lost 1 base, and 18 bases stayed unmatched. The CDR3 sequence: CASSLFSPGTGASRNTEAFF. The CDR3 DNA is TGTGCCAGCTCACTGTTCAGCCCCGGGACAGGGGCCTCCCGGAACACTGAAGCTTTCTTT.

A word on this clonotype: The CDR3 does not close with the conserved phenylalanine or tryptophan, likely indicating a read error. The gene calls are TRBV10-3 and TRBJ2-5; TRBD1 agrees at 7 bases. This CDR3 comprises 12 residues. In germline, CDR1 is ENHRY, CDR2 SYGVKD. J lost 2 bases, V lost 10 bases, and 4 bases had no gene match. CDR3 bases: TGTGCCACAGGACAGGTTCAAGAGACCCAGTACATC. It codes for CATGQVQETQYI.

This clonotype was observed a few times. The V gene is TRBV19, the J gene TRBJ1-2; D may be TRBD1 (6 bases). Germline V gene data show CDR1 as LNHDA and CDR2 as SQIVND (reference sequence). The length of the CDR3 is 15 residues. Between the trimmed V and J ends, which lost 4 bases and 1 base, there was a span of 13 bases. This CDR3 is CASSTRGEINYGYTF. The CDR3 region has the DNA TGTGCCAGTAGTACTAGGGGGGAGATTAACTATGGCTACACCTTC.

This clonotype has more than one count but fewer than ten. The V and J genes are TRBV20-1 and TRBJ1-1, with D perhaps matching TRBD1 (6 bases). Trimming removed 1 base from V and 6 bases from J, with 12 bases in between. The CDR3 covers 13 residues. CDR1 and CDR2 from the germline V gene are DFQATT and SNEGSKA (reference sequence). CDR3 region: CSARVQGQAEAFF. The CDR3 coding sequence is TGCAGTGCTAGAGTACAGGGCCAGGCTGAAGCTTTCTTT.